This T cell receptor beta chain was captured in a study of blood T cell repertoires in COVID-19. Study at large: Specimens from acute and convalescent COVID-19 originated in the United States, Italy and Spain. T cells, B-cell-depleted T cells, or PBMCs supplied cDNA or gDNA.

The germline CDR1 and CDR2 sequences are LNHNV and YYDKDF (reference sequence). The V and J ends lost 1 base and 5 bases respectively, with 24 bases between them. The CDR3 loop spans 19 amino acids. This clone came up once. Authors' methods: Amplification of reference gene primers was used by the study to estimate nucleated cell counts. The table came from immunoSEQ multiplex PCR; TCRdb's copy has only in-frame clones and leaves some out. The V and J calls and clone size are taken from that table; D and trimming were inferred from the DNA. The sample comprises 130,000 to 150,000 clones, approximately 80% of which are singletons, and 13% rests with the top ten.

This chain uses TRBV15 with TRBJ2-1; D is possibly TRBD2 (7 bases). The sequence came from a man aged 55 to 69 with active or convalescent COVID-19. What was sequenced was peripheral blood. CDR3 bases: TGTGCCACCAGCAGAGCACTAGGGGGGGCCACCCTTTATGACAATGAGCAGTTCTTC. It specifies CATSRALGGATLYDNEQFF.